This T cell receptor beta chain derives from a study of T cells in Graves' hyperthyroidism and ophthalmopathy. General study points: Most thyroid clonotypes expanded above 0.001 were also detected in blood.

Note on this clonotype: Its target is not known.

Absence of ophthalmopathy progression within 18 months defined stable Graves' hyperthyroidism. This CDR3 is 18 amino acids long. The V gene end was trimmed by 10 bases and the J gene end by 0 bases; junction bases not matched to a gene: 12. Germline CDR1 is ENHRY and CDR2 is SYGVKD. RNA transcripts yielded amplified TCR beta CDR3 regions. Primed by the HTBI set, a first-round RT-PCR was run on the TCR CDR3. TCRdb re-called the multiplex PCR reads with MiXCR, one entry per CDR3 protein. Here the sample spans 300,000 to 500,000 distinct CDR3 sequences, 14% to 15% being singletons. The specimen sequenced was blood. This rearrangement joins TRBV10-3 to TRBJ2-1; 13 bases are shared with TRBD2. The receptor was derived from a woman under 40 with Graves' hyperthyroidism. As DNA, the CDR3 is TGTGCCACCAGGCTAGGGACTAGCGGGACGAGCTCCTACAATGAGCAGTTCTTC. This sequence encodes CATRLGTSGTSSYNEQFF.